The rows below give T cell receptor beta chains drawn from one sample of a study of T cells in Graves' hyperthyroidism and ophthalmopathy. TCRdb itself ran the multiplex PCR reads through MiXCR, one entry per CDR3 protein. The repertoire consists of 650,000 to 750,000 distinct CDR3 sequences, with roughly 15% occurring once and the leading ten covering about a tenth. Sequenced material: blood. These receptors were taken from a woman aged 18 to 35 with Graves' hyperthyroidism. CDR3s include the opening cysteine and the closing phenylalanine or tryptophan. Each record gives: D gene, J gene, V gene, clone size, CDR3 DNA, CDR3 protein. The D gene is left open where the match is weak. The size field is filled for only some rows; it gives once, few, many or a size class.

D gene: TRBD1; J gene: TRBJ1-5; V gene: TRBV12-3/TRBV12-4; clone size: few; CDR3 DNA: TGTGCCAGCAGAGGACAGGGGGCCACCAATCAGCCCCAGCATTTT; CDR3 protein: CASRGQGATNQPQHF
D gene: TRBD2; J gene: TRBJ2-7; V gene: TRBV12-3/TRBV12-4; clone size: many; CDR3 DNA: TGTGCCAGCAGAAAAAGCGGGACCGGCCACGAGCAGTACTTC; CDR3 protein: CASRKSGTGHEQYF
D gene: .; J gene: TRBJ2-3; V gene: TRBV12-3/TRBV12-4; clone size: many; CDR3 DNA: TGTGCCAGCAGTCCCAGGATGAGGGGGGATACGCAGTATTTT; CDR3 protein: CASSPRMRGDTQYF
D gene: TRBD1; J gene: TRBJ1-6; V gene: TRBV12-3/TRBV12-4; clone size: many; CDR3 DNA: TGTGCCAGCATTAAAACGGCCGGGACAGGGTCTAATTCACCCCTCCACTTT; CDR3 protein: CASIKTAGTGSNSPLHF
D gene: TRBD1; J gene: TRBJ2-5; V gene: TRBV2; clone size: many; CDR3 DNA: TGTGCCAGCACCGGACAGGGATTGTTTTATGAGACCCAGTACTTC; CDR3 protein: CASTGQGLFYETQYF
D gene: TRBD2; J gene: TRBJ2-1; V gene: TRBV11-1; clone size: many; CDR3 DNA: TGTGCCAGCAGCCTGTGGACTAGCGGGAGGCCCAAAACCTACAATGAGCAGTTCTTC; CDR3 protein: CASSLWTSGRPKTYNEQFF
D gene: .; J gene: TRBJ2-1; V gene: TRBV29-1; clone size: few; CDR3 DNA: TGCAGCGTCCTTTGGGCCCAAGGGTACAATGAGCAGTTCTTC; CDR3 protein: CSVLWAQGYNEQFF
D gene: TRBD1; J gene: TRBJ2-7; V gene: TRBV20-1; clone size: many; CDR3 DNA: TGCAGTGGGGACAGGGGGAACGAGCAGTACTTC; CDR3 protein: CSGDRGNEQYF
D gene: .; J gene: TRBJ2-3; V gene: TRBV15; clone size: .; CDR3 DNA: TGTGCCACCAGCAGAGCGGGAGATGGCACAGATACGCAGTATTTT; CDR3 protein: CATSRAGDGTDTQYF
D gene: .; J gene: TRBJ1-5; V gene: TRBV28; clone size: many; CDR3 DNA: TGTGCCAGCATTCCGGTGGGGTTGAGCAATCAGCCCCAGCATTTT; CDR3 protein: CASIPVGLSNQPQHF
D gene: .; J gene: TRBJ2-2; V gene: TRBV30; clone size: many; CDR3 DNA: TGTGCCTGGAGGTACACCGGGGAGCTGTTTTTT; CDR3 protein: CAWRYTGELFF
D gene: .; J gene: TRBJ1-2; V gene: TRBV6-2/TRBV6-3; clone size: few; CDR3 DNA: TGTGCCAGCAGTTACTGGCGTTGGCGCTATGGCTACACCTTC; CDR3 protein: CASSYWRWRYGYTF
D gene: .; J gene: TRBJ1-5; V gene: TRBV20-1; clone size: many; CDR3 DNA: TGCAGTGCTAGAGATGGGGCAGGCAGTCCTAATCAGCCCCAGCATTTT; CDR3 protein: CSARDGAGSPNQPQHF
D gene: TRBD2; J gene: TRBJ2-7; V gene: TRBV4-2; clone size: many; CDR3 DNA: TGTGCCAGCAGCCAGGGGGGACTAGCGGCCCACCCCTACGAGCAGTACTTC; CDR3 protein: CASSQGGLAAHPYEQYF
D gene: TRBD2; J gene: TRBJ2-3; V gene: TRBV7-3; clone size: few; CDR3 DNA: TGTGCCAGCAGCCCCGGGGGCGGGAGGGCAGATACGCAGTATTTT; CDR3 protein: CASSPGGGRADTQYF
D gene: .; J gene: TRBJ2-1; V gene: TRBV7-2; clone size: many; CDR3 DNA: TGTGCCAGCAGAAAGAAATCAAGGAGTCTACTCTACAATGAGCAGTTCTTC; CDR3 protein: CASRKKSRSLLYNEQFF
D gene: .; J gene: TRBJ2-2; V gene: TRBV7-9; clone size: few; CDR3 DNA: TGTGCCAGCAGCGTCATGAACACCGGGGAGCTGTTTTTT; CDR3 protein: CASSVMNTGELFF
D gene: TRBD1; J gene: TRBJ1-5; V gene: TRBV7-9; clone size: .; CDR3 DNA: TGTGCCAGCAGCCCCGGTTCGACATCAGGGGGGGCTCAGCCCCAGCATTTT; CDR3 protein: CASSPGSTSGGAQPQHF
D gene: .; J gene: TRBJ2-3; V gene: TRBV29-1; clone size: few; CDR3 DNA: TGCAGCGTCGGCGGCGGGGCCGGGACAGATACGCAGTATTTT; CDR3 protein: CSVGGGAGTDTQYF
D gene: .; J gene: TRBJ1-3; V gene: TRBV30; clone size: .; CDR3 DNA: TGTGCCTGGACCTCGTCTGGAAACACCATATATTTT; CDR3 protein: CAWTSSGNTIYF
D gene: .; J gene: TRBJ1-1; V gene: TRBV20-1; clone size: many; CDR3 DNA: TGCAGTGCTAGGCCGACGACAGGAAGGAACACTGAAGCTTTCTTT; CDR3 protein: CSARPTTGRNTEAFF
D gene: .; J gene: TRBJ1-1; V gene: TRBV19; clone size: few; CDR3 DNA: TGTGCCAGTAGTATCATAGGACAGCGAGGTTTCTTT; CDR3 protein: CASSIIGQRGFF
D gene: .; J gene: TRBJ2-1; V gene: TRBV10-2; clone size: .; CDR3 DNA: TGCGCCAGCAGTGAACTAGCAAGGGGGAATGAGCAGTTCTTC; CDR3 protein: CASSELARGNEQFF
D gene: .; J gene: TRBJ2-5; V gene: TRBV6-6; clone size: few; CDR3 DNA: TGTGCCAGCAGTTACTCGTGGATGGCAGGACTTTACTTC; CDR3 protein: CASSYSWMAGLYF
D gene: TRBD1; J gene: TRBJ1-2; V gene: TRBV2; clone size: .; CDR3 DNA: TGTGCCAGCAGACCGGGGACAGGGCAACATGACTACACCTTC; CDR3 protein: CASRPGTGQHDYTF
D gene: .; J gene: TRBJ2-7; V gene: TRBV2; clone size: few; CDR3 DNA: TGTGCCAGCGCCTTGCTAGCCTCAATTTCCTACGAGCAGTACTTC; CDR3 protein: CASALLASISYEQYF
D gene: TRBD2; J gene: TRBJ2-5; V gene: TRBV12-3/TRBV12-4; clone size: .; CDR3 DNA: TGTGCCAGCAGCCGACCCCCTAGCGGGAACCAAGAGACCCAGTACTTC; CDR3 protein: CASSRPPSGNQETQYF
D gene: TRBD1; J gene: TRBJ2-2; V gene: TRBV4-1; clone size: many; CDR3 DNA: TGCGCCAGCAGGAACCCAGGGGGCAAAAACACCGGGGAGCTGTTTTTT; CDR3 protein: CASRNPGGKNTGELFF
D gene: .; J gene: TRBJ2-5; V gene: TRBV10-3; clone size: .; CDR3 DNA: TGTGCCATCAGTCCTAGGAGAACGGGAGCCAGGGAGACCCAGTACTTC; CDR3 protein: CAISPRRTGARETQYF
D gene: .; J gene: TRBJ2-7; V gene: TRBV12-3/TRBV12-4; clone size: .; CDR3 DNA: TGTGCCAGCAGTTTTGTCGTAGACTCCTACGAGCAGTGCTTC; CDR3 protein: CASSFVVDSYEQCF
D gene: .; J gene: TRBJ2-7; V gene: TRBV5-1; clone size: many; CDR3 DNA: TGCGCCAGCAGTTGGCGGGGTGGCTCCTACGAGCAGTACTTC; CDR3 protein: CASSWRGGSYEQYF
D gene: .; J gene: TRBJ1-2; V gene: TRBV27; clone size: many; CDR3 DNA: TGTGCCAGCAGTTTATCGTCTTTTGACTCCTATGGCTACACCTTC; CDR3 protein: CASSLSSFDSYGYTF
D gene: .; J gene: TRBJ2-7; V gene: TRBV20-1; clone size: many; CDR3 DNA: TGCAGTGCTAGAGTACCGGCGGATCCCGAGCAGTACTTC; CDR3 protein: CSARVPADPEQYF
D gene: .; J gene: TRBJ1-1; V gene: TRBV5-1; clone size: many; CDR3 DNA: TGCGCCAGCAGCCCCGAGGGCGGAGATTACACTGAAGCTTTCTTT; CDR3 protein: CASSPEGGDYTEAFF
D gene: .; J gene: TRBJ1-1; V gene: TRBV7-2; clone size: many; CDR3 DNA: TGTGCCAGCAGCTTAAAGTCGTTAGGAGGGATGAACACTGAAGCTTTCTTT; CDR3 protein: CASSLKSLGGMNTEAFF
D gene: TRBD2; J gene: TRBJ2-1; V gene: TRBV18; clone size: .; CDR3 DNA: TGTGCCAGCTCACTTAGCGGGAGCCCCAACAATGAGCAGTTCTTC; CDR3 protein: CASSLSGSPNNEQFF
D gene: TRBD2; J gene: TRBJ2-7; V gene: TRBV29-1; clone size: few; CDR3 DNA: TGCAGCGTTGCGCTAGCGGGAACGGTCGCGGAGCAGTACTTC; CDR3 protein: CSVALAGTVAEQYF
D gene: .; J gene: TRBJ1-2; V gene: TRBV28; clone size: few; CDR3 DNA: TGTGCCAGCAGCGGAAACAGGGTTTACTATGGCTACACCTTC; CDR3 protein: CASSGNRVYYGYTF
D gene: .; J gene: TRBJ1-6; V gene: TRBV2; clone size: .; CDR3 DNA: TGTGCCAGCAAACCCGAGCCCATTTCACCCCTCCACTTT; CDR3 protein: CASKPEPISPLHF
D gene: .; J gene: TRBJ2-1; V gene: TRBV5-1; clone size: few; CDR3 DNA: TGCGCCAGCTCATGGGGGAATACCTACAATGAGCAGTTCTTC; CDR3 protein: CASSWGNTYNEQFF
D gene: TRBD1; J gene: TRBJ2-3; V gene: TRBV5-1; clone size: many; CDR3 DNA: TGCGCCAGCAGCCGCTGGACAGGAGATACGCAGTATTTT; CDR3 protein: CASSRWTGDTQYF
D gene: .; J gene: TRBJ1-1; V gene: TRBV11-2; clone size: many; CDR3 DNA: TGTGCCAGCAGCTCGGGACGGTACACTGAAGCTTTCTTT; CDR3 protein: CASSSGRYTEAFF
D gene: .; J gene: TRBJ2-2; V gene: TRBV7-2; clone size: .; CDR3 DNA: TGTGCCAGCAGCAAAGAGGTCAGAACTATCCCCGGGGAGCTGTTTTTT; CDR3 protein: CASSKEVRTIPGELFF
D gene: TRBD2; J gene: TRBJ2-1; V gene: TRBV12-3/TRBV12-4; clone size: few; CDR3 DNA: TGTGCCAGCAGTTTGCGGGAGAAGGACAATGAGCAGTTCTTC; CDR3 protein: CASSLREKDNEQFF
D gene: .; J gene: TRBJ2-3; V gene: TRBV19; clone size: .; CDR3 DNA: TGTGCCTCGGAGGACTGGGGCACAGATACGCAGTATTTT; CDR3 protein: CASEDWGTDTQYF